What follows are 18 T cell receptor beta chains derived from one specimen sequenced in a study of shared clonotypes between healthy human individuals. TCRdb's table, derived via immunoSEQ multiplex PCR, lists solely in-frame clones and lacks some. The sample has over a million clones; roughly 96% are singletons. What was sequenced was naive CD4+ T cells sorted from blood. Subset indicated: CD45RA+ positively selected. Receptors originate from a man aged 25-40 years in good health.

In the case of this clone: The sample has other DNA sequences that encode this CDR3 too. This rearrangement joins TRBV11-3 to TRBJ2-1; 11 bases match TRBD2. V was clipped by 3 bases and J by 4 bases; unmatched bases: 5. The CDR3 covers 16 residues. Germline loops: CDR1 SGHNT, CDR2 YENEEA. Here the CDR3 reads CASSLEGTSGYNEQFF. CDR3 DNA sequence: TGTGCCAGCAGCTTGGAAGGGACTAGCGGTTACAATGAGCAGTTCTTC.

The chain employs TRBV5-5 and TRBJ2-3; D not resolved. Germline values: CDR1 SGHKS, CDR2 YYEKEE (reference sequence). The CDR3 length is 13 residues. V lost 3 bases, J lost 4 bases, and 9 bases lay in between. The CDR3 loop is CASSSKTSDTQYF. The DNA for the CDR3 is TGTGCCAGCAGCTCAAAGACATCAGATACGCAGTATTTT. Full variable domain (missing parts from reference TRBV5-5 and TRBJ2-3): DAGVTQSPTHLIKTRGQQVTLRCSPISGHKSVSWYQQVLGQGPQFIFQYYEKEERGRGNFPDRFSARQFPNYSSELNVNALLLGDSALYLCASSSKTSDTQYFGPGTRLTVL.

The chain couples TRBV6-1 to TRBJ2-2; no clear D gene. The CDR3 consists of 11 residues. Deletions cut 10 bases from V and 9 bases from J, with 12 bases between. The germline V gene has CDR1 MNHNS and CDR2 SASEGT. This CDR3 is CATTTSRELFF. The CDR3 bases are TGTGCCACTACAACATCCAGGGAGCTGTTTTTT.

The gene calls are TRBV5-1 and TRBJ2-7, with a tentative D call TRBD1 (7 bases). The CDR3 spans 14 residues. V shed 4 bases and J shed 6 bases, with 17 bases lying between them. Germline CDR1 reads SGHRS; CDR2 reads YFSETQ. The CDR3 is CASSKGQPGSEQYF. The CDR3 bases are TGCGCCAGCAGCAAGGGACAGCCCGGGAGCGAGCAGTACTTC.

This sequence joins TRBV5-5 and TRBJ2-1, with D possibly matching TRBD2 (6 bases). This CDR3 contains 15 residues. The ends were cut back, 0 bases at V and 4 bases at J, with 11 bases in the middle. CDR1 and CDR2 from the germline V gene are SGHKS and YYEKEE (reference sequence). Here the CDR3 reads CASSLGRGLYNEQFF. For the CDR3, the DNA is TGTGCCAGCAGCTTGGGCCGGGGACTTTACAATGAGCAGTTCTTC.

V usage is TRBV6-1 and J usage is TRBJ2-2; D is uncertain. Trimming left V 7 bases short and J 1 base short, with 7 bases between. The germline gives CDR1 MNHNS, CDR2 SASEGT. This CDR3 has 13 residues. The CDR3 nucleotides are TGTGCCAGCATCTCTAAGAACACCGGGGAGCTGTTTTTT. Amino acid sequence: CASISKNTGELFF.

On this clone itself: The sample has other DNA sequences that encode this CDR3 too. This chain uses TRBV28 with TRBJ2-7, with D unclear. Trimming pared 2 bases from V and 2 bases from J, leaving 7 bases between. CDR1 is MDHEN and CDR2 is SYDVKM in the germline V gene. This CDR3 has 13 residues. CDR3 in amino acids: CASSLAVPYEQYF. DNA for the CDR3: TGTGCCAGCAGTTTAGCGGTCCCCTACGAGCAGTACTTC.

This chain uses TRBV19 with TRBJ2-2, with D unresolved. CDR1 LNHDA and CDR2 SQIVND come from the germline V gene (reference sequence). With 7 bases removed from V and 2 bases from J, the gap between germline ends came to 17 bases. This CDR3 is 16 amino acids long. CDR3 loop: CASTPRELINTGELFF. Written as DNA, the CDR3 is TGTGCCAGTACCCCCAGAGAGCTCATAAACACCGGGGAGCTGTTTTTT.

This sequence joins TRBV5-1 and TRBJ2-7; possibly TRBD1 for D (6 bases). The CDR3 spans 14 residues. CDR1 and CDR2 from the germline V gene are SGHRS and YFSETQ. V was shortened by 5 bases and J by 3 bases, with 15 bases between the two germline ends. CDR3 sequence reads: CASRYRTENYEQYF. The DNA of the CDR3 is TGCGCCAGCAGATATCGGACAGAGAACTACGAGCAGTACTTC.

The chain couples TRBV6-6 to TRBJ2-5, with 7 bases that match TRBD1. CDR3 length equals 14 residues. V was clipped by 8 bases and J by 4 bases; unmatched bases: 10. In germline, CDR1 is MNHNY, CDR2 SVGAGI (reference sequence). The CDR3 region has the DNA TGTGCCAGCGGCCGACAGGGATTTGGAGAGACCCAGTACTTC. It yields the protein CASGRQGFGETQYF.

The chain has TRBV19 and TRBJ2-7, with unresolved D. Trimming cost V 5 bases and J 3 bases, with 11 bases left between them. Looked up from germline, CDR1 is LNHDA and CDR2 is SQIVND (reference sequence). The CDR3 length is 13 residues. The CDR3 reads CASSFLQNYEQYF. The CDR3 nucleotides read TGTGCCAGTAGTTTCCTACAGAACTACGAGCAGTACTTC.

The chain uses TRBV29-1 and TRBJ2-2; possible D gene TRBD1, 6 bases. The CDR3 runs to 13 residues. Trimming took 7 bases from V and 7 from J, leaving 16 bases between them. The germline V gene has CDR1 SQVTM and CDR2 ANQGSEA. The CDR3 loop reads CSGQGSGVGELFF. In nucleotides, the CDR3 is TGCAGCGGTCAGGGTTCAGGGGTCGGGGAGCTGTTTTTT.

Remarks on this clone: Germline is not matched at one junction end, which may reflect a read error. The genes are TRBV2 and TRBJ2-7; 9 nucleotides match TRBD1. The germline V gene has CDR1 SNHLY and CDR2 FYNNEI. The CDR3 spans 14 residues. The CDR3 nucleotides are TGTGCCAGCAGGGGACAGGGTCTCTCCCACGAGCAGTACTTC. Its protein is CASRGQGLSHEQYF.

The CDR3 nucleotides read TGTGCCAGCAGATTCCCCGGGACAGGGGGGAACAATGAGCAGTTCTTC. Amino acid sequence: CASRFPGTGGNNEQFF. The chain uses TRBV28 and TRBJ2-1, with 11 positions matching TRBD1. Germline-derived CDR1 and CDR2 are MDHEN and SYDVKM. V dropped 6 bases and J dropped 5; count of bases not matched to a gene: 9. There are 16 residues in the CDR3.

The gene calls are TRBV7-2 and TRBJ2-2, with 8 bases matching TRBD2. J lost 7 bases, V lost 4 bases, and 11 bases had no gene match. Germline V CDR1 and CDR2: SGHTA, FQGNSA. The CDR3 extends over 16 amino acids. CDR3 bases: TGTGCCAGCAGCTCGTCCGACGGGAGGGCCTTCGGGGAGCTGTTTTTT. Its protein product is CASSSSDGRAFGELFF. The full variable domain, completed using reference TRBV7-2 and TRBJ2-2, is GAGVSQSPSNKVTEKGKDVELRCDPISGHTALYWYRQSLGQGLEFLIYFQGNSAPDKSGLPSDRFSAERTGGSVSTLTIQRTQQEDSAVYLCASSSSDGRAFGELFFGEGSRLTVL.

The V call is TRBV6-1, the J call TRBJ2-7; D gene unclear. V was trimmed by 3 bases and J by 3 bases, leaving 6 bases between them. Looked up from germline, CDR1 is MNHNS and CDR2 is SASEGT. CDR3 length equals 12 residues. As DNA, the CDR3 is TGTGCCAGCAGTGAGATGCGCTACGAGCAGTACTTC. Encoded protein: CASSEMRYEQYF.

This chain joins TRBV5-8 and TRBJ2-1, with 10 bases fitting TRBD2. V was pared by 4 bases and J by 4 bases, with 5 bases of the junction left unmatched. There are 15 residues in the CDR3. Looked up from germline, CDR1 is SGHTS and CDR2 is YDEGEE. The CDR3 DNA sequence: TGTGCCAGCAGCCCACTAGCGGGAATTTACAATGAGCAGTTCTTC. This encodes CASSPLAGIYNEQFF.

The chain recombines TRBV5-8 with TRBJ2-3, with D possibly matching TRBD1 (5 bases). V gave up 1 base and J gave up 2 bases, with 11 bases separating them. In germline, CDR1 is SGHTS, CDR2 YDEGEE. CDR3 size: 15 residues. CDR3 in amino acids: CASSLLGAVTDTQYF. CDR3 nucleotide sequence: TGTGCCAGCAGCTTGTTAGGGGCCGTCACAGATACGCAGTATTTT.